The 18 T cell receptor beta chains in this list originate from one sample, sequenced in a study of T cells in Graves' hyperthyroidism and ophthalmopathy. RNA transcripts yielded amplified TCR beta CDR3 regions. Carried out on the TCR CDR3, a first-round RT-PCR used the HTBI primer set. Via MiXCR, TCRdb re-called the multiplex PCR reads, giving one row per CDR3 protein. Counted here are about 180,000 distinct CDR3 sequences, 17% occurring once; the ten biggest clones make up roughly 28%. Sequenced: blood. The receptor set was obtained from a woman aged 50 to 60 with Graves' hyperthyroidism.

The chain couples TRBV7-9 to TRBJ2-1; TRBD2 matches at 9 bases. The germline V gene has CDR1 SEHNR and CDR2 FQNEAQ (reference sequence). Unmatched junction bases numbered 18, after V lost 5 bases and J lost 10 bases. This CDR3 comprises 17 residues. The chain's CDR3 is CASSQAGGQPSNREQFF. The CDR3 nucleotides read TGTGCCAGCAGCCAAGCGGGGGGACAGCCCTCTAACAGGGAGCAGTTCTTC.

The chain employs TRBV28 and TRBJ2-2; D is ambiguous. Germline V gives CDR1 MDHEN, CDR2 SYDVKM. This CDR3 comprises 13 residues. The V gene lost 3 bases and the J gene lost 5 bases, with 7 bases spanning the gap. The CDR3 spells CASSFAVTGELFF. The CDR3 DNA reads TGTGCCAGCAGTTTTGCCGTAACCGGGGAGCTGTTTTTT.

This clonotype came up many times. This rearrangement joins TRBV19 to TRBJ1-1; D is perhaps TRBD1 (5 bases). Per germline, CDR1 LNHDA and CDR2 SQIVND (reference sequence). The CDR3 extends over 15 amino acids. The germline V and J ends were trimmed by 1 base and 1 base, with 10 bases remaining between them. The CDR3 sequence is CASSIGRGRNTEAFF. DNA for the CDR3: TGTGCCAGTAGTATAGGCCGGGGCCGGAACACTGAAGCTTTCTTT.

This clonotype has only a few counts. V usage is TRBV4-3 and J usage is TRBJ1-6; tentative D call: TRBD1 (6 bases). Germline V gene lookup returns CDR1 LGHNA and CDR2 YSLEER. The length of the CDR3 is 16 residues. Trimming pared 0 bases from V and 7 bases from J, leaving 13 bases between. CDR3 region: CASSQDSEQGNSPLHF. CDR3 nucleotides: TGCGCCAGCAGCCAAGATTCAGAACAGGGCAATTCACCCCTCCACTTT.

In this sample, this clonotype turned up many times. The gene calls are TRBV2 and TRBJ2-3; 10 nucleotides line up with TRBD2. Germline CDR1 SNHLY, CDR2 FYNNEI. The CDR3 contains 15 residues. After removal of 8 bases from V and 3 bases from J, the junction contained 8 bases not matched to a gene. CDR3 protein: CASQRLSGGTDTQYF. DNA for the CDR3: TGTGCCAGCCAGCGCCTTAGCGGGGGGACAGATACGCAGTATTTT.

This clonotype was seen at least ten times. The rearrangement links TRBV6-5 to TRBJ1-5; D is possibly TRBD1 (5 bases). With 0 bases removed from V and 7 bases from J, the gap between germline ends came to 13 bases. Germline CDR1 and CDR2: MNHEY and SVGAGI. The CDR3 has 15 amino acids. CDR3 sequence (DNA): TGTGCCAGCAGTTACTCCCCGGGGACGGGCCAGCCCCAGCATTTT. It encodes CASSYSPGTGQPQHF.

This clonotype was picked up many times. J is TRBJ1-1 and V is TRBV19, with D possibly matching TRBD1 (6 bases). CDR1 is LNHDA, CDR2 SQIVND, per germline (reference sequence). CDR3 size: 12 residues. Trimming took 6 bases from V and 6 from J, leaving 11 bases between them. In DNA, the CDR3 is TGTGCCAGTAGAGGGGGATGGGCTGAAGCTTTCTTT. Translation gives CASRGGWAEAFF.

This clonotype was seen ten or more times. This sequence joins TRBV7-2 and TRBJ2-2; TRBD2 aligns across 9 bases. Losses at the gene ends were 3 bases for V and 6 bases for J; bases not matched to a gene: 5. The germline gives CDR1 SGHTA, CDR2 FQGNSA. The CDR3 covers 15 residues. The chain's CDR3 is CASSFKGGGAGELFF. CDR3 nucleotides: TGTGCCAGCAGCTTCAAGGGCGGGGGGGCCGGGGAGCTGTTTTTT. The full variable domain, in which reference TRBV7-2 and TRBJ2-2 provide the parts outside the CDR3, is GAGVSQSPSNKVTEKGKDVELRCDPISGHTALYWYRQSLGQGLEFLIYFQGNSAPDKSGLPSDRFSAERTGGSVSTLTIQRTQQEDSAVYLCASSFKGGGAGELFFGEGSRLTVL.

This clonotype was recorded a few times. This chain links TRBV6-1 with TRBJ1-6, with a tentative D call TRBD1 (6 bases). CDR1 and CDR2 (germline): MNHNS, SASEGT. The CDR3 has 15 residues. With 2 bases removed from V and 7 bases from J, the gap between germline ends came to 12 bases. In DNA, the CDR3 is TGTGCCAGCAGTGAATCGGGAGGGGGGAATTCACCCCTCCACTTT. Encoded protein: CASSESGGGNSPLHF.

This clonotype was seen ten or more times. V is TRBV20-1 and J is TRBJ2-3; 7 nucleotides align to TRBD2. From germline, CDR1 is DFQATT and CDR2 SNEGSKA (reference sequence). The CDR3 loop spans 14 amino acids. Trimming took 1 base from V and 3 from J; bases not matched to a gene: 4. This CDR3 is CSARGDSGTDTQYF. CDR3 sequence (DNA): TGCAGTGCTAGAGGGGATAGCGGGACAGATACGCAGTATTTT.

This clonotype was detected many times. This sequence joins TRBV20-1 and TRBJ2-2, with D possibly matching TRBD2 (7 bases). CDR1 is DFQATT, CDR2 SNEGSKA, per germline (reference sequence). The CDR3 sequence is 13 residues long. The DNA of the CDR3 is TGCAGCACCTGGGAGGGGGGCACCGGGGAGCTGTTTTTT. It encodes CSTWEGGTGELFF.

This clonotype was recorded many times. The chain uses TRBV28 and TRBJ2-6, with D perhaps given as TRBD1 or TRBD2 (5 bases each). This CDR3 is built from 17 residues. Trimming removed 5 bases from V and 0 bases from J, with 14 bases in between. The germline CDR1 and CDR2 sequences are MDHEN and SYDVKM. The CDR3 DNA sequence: TGTGCCAGCAGTCTCCGGGACGTCGGCTCTGGGGCCAACGTCCTGACTTTC. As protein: CASSLRDVGSGANVLTF.

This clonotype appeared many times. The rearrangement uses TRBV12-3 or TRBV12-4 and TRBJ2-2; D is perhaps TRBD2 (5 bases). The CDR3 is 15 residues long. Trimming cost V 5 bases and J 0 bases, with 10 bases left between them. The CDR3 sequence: CASSRERANTGELFF. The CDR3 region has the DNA TGTGCCAGCAGTAGGGAGCGAGCGAACACCGGGGAGCTGTTTTTT.

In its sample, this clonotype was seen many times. The CDR3 loop reads CASSPGPGQTYYGYTF. The CDR3 bases are TGTGCCAGCAGCCCGGGCCCCGGACAGACTTACTATGGCTACACCTTC. The chain is built from TRBV3-1 and TRBJ1-2; D may be TRBD1 (6 bases). The CDR3 spans 16 residues. V dropped 4 bases and J dropped 3 bases, with 18 bases sitting between them. Germline-derived CDR1 and CDR2 are LGHDT and YNNKEL (reference sequence).

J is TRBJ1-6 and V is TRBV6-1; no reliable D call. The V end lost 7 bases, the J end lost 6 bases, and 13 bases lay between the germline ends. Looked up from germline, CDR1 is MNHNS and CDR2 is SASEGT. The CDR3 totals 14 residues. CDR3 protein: CASKPHGFNSPLHF. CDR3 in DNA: TGTGCCAGCAAACCCCACGGTTTTAATTCACCCCTCCACTTT.

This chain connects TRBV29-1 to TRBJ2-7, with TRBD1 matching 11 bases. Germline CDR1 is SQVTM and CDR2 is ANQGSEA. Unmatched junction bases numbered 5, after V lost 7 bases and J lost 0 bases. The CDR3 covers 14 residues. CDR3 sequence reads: CSASGTGGSYEQYF. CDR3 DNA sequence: TGCAGCGCTTCCGGGACAGGGGGCTCCTACGAGCAGTACTTC.

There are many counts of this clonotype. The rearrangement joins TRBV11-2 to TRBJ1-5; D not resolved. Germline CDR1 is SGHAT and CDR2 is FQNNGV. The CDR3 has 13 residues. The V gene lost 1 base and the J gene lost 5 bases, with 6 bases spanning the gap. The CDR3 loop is CASSLGLDQPQHF. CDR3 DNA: TGTGCCAGCAGCTTAGGGTTAGATCAGCCCCAGCATTTT.

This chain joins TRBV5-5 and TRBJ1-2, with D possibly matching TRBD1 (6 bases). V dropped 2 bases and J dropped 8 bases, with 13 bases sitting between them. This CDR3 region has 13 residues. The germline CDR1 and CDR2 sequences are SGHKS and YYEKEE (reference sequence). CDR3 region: CASSLSGVWGYTF. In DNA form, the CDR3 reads TGTGCCAGCAGCTTATCAGGGGTCTGGGGCTACACCTTC.